Listed here are 10 T cell receptor beta chains from one sample, sequenced in a study of T cell changes during pregnancy in multiple sclerosis. Generated by immunoSEQ multiplex PCR, the TCRdb table keeps only in-frame clones and is missing some. The table lists roughly 40,000 clones, around nine tenths of them singletons. This sample comprised CD4+ T cells from peripheral blood mononuclear cells, obtained in the first trimester of pregnancy. The receptor source for this set is a female donor with multiple sclerosis, enrolled in a pregnancy study.

The V gene is TRBV13, the J gene TRBJ2-5, with D perhaps TRBD2 (6 bases). In germline, CDR1 is PRHDT, CDR2 FYEKMQ (reference sequence). There are 11 residues in the CDR3. The V gene lost 5 bases and the J gene lost 5 bases, with 6 bases spanning the gap. CDR3 in amino acids: CASSSGETQYF. The CDR3 DNA reads TGTGCCAGCAGCAGCGGGGAGACCCAGTACTTC.

This clone occurred a few times. In DNA, the CDR3 is TGTGCCAGCAGCCAACCGGGACGGGAGGGGGATGGCTACACCTTC. Amino acids: CASSQPGREGDGYTF. This chain links TRBV4-2 with TRBJ1-2; D might be TRBD1 (6 bases). Between the trimmed V and J ends, which lost 2 bases and 6 bases, there was a span of 16 bases. Per germline, CDR1 LGHNA and CDR2 YNFKEQ. CDR3 size: 15 residues.

This clone has only one observation. The J gene is TRBJ1-3, the V gene TRBV11-2, with D hard to call. Looked up from germline, CDR1 is SGHAT and CDR2 is FQNNGV. V lost 1 base and J lost 3, with 7 bases in between. CDR3 length: 14 residues. The CDR3 DNA is TGTGCCAGCAGCTTAGGAGGAGTTGGAAACACCATATATTTT. This codes for CASSLGGVGNTIYF.

This chain joins TRBV18 and TRBJ2-7; 7 bases align to TRBD2. The V segment lost 4 bases and the J segment 3 bases; nucleotides outside the gene matches: 9. This CDR3 region has 15 residues. Germline values: CDR1 KGHSH, CDR2 LQKENI. The CDR3 bases are TGTGCCAGCTCACAAAATGGGGGGGACCTCTACGAGCAGTACTTC. It codes for CASSQNGGDLYEQYF.

This rearrangement joins TRBV7-9 to TRBJ1-5; D is ambiguous. The germline V and J ends were trimmed by 5 bases and 4 bases, with 6 bases remaining between them. From germline, CDR1 is SEHNR and CDR2 FQNEAQ (reference sequence). This CDR3 comprises 12 residues. The CDR3 coding sequence is TGTGCCAGCAGCGTTTCAAATCAGCCCCAGCATTTT. Its protein product is CASSVSNQPQHF.

With respect to this clone: It may be a read error: a sequence one base away is much more abundant. The same CDR3 is also encoded by other DNA sequences in this sample. The chain joins TRBV6-6 to TRBJ1-2; no definite D call. The germline V gene has CDR1 MNHNY and CDR2 SVGAGI (reference sequence). Trimming left V 6 bases short and J 2 bases short, with 7 bases between. The CDR3 extends over 12 amino acids. In DNA form, the CDR3 reads TGTGCCAGCAGCTCGGGGAACTATGGCTACACCTTC. It encodes CASSSGNYGYTF.

V usage is TRBV13 and J usage is TRBJ1-1; no firm D call. With 4 bases removed from V and 1 base from J, the gap between germline ends came to 10 bases. The CDR3 contains 14 residues. CDR1 and CDR2 (germline): PRHDT, FYEKMQ (reference sequence). CDR3 loop: CASSYRTGNTEAFF. DNA of the CDR3: TGTGCCAGCAGCTACCGGACTGGGAACACTGAAGCTTTCTTT.

V usage is TRBV14 and J usage is TRBJ2-3, with no clear D. This CDR3 comprises 11 residues. V was shortened by 3 bases and J by 6 bases, with 4 bases between the two germline ends. CDR1 and CDR2 (germline): SGHDN, FVKESK. The DNA for the CDR3 is TGTGCCAGCAGCCACAGGGATACGCAGTATTTT. This sequence encodes CASSHRDTQYF.

This clone was picked up one time. This rearrangement joins TRBV5-1 to TRBJ2-3; 10 nucleotides align to TRBD2. Losses at the gene ends were 4 bases for V and 0 bases for J; bases not matched to a gene: 5. CDR3 length equals 16 residues. CDR1 is SGHRS, CDR2 YFSETQ, per germline. The CDR3: CASSVGLAPSTDTQYF. DNA for the CDR3: TGCGCCAGCAGCGTGGGACTAGCGCCTAGCACAGATACGCAGTATTTT.

The genes are TRBV11-2 and TRBJ2-1; 9 bases align to TRBD2. Germline-derived CDR1 and CDR2 are SGHAT and FQNNGV. The CDR3 extends over 16 amino acids. V gave up 1 base and J gave up 8 bases; unmatched junction bases: 9. The CDR3 protein is CASSLGWGTSSDEQFF. CDR3 DNA sequence: TGTGCCAGCAGCTTAGGGTGGGGGACTAGCTCTGATGAGCAGTTCTTC.